Sequencing of this T cell receptor (beta chain) was carried out in a study of blood T cell repertoires in COVID-19. About the study: COVID-19 samples from acute and convalescent phases originated in the United States, Italy and Spain.

Original processing methods: Using reference gene primer amplification, nucleated cell counts were estimated. This table comes from immunoSEQ multiplex PCR, and its TCRdb copy is limited to in-frame clones, with some not included. V and J calls and clone size are as listed in that table; D and trimming were resolved from the DNA. This sample has about 310,000 clones, with about nine tenths found just once. The CDR3 length is 15 residues. Per germline, CDR1 MNHEY and CDR2 SMNVEV (reference sequence). With 0 bases removed from V and 6 bases from J, the gap between germline ends came to 15 bases. The rearrangement uses TRBV27 and TRBJ2-7; a possible D gene is TRBD1 (6 bases). The sample consisted of peripheral blood. The clonotype comes from a man aged 18 to 29 with active or convalescent COVID-19. The CDR3 coding sequence is TGTGCCAGCAGTTTATCGGGGGCCCCTAGACTCGAGCAGTACTTC. Protein sequence: CASSLSGAPRLEQYF.